Included here is one T cell receptor (beta chain) sequence, with context. No antigen is known for it. V shed 5 bases and J 3 bases; nucleotides not matched to a gene: 2. CDR3 size: 14 residues. Per the germline V gene, CDR1 is KGHDR and CDR2 is SFDVKD. The sample is drawn from a study of CD8 T cells in ankylosing spondylitis. Study results and limitations: Relatively scarce in peripheral blood, disease-linked clones were CD8+. A TCR beta motif made of 7 to 9 highly homologous variants seemed typical of ankylosing spondylitis blood. Disease-linked clones reportedly concentrated significantly in matched ankylosing spondylitis synovial fluid.

A quantitative 5'-RACE method, one with molecular barcodes, was used to make TCR beta libraries. TCRdb processed the 5' RACE reads anew with MiXCR; each CDR3 protein has one entry. The table has fewer than 650,000 distinct CDR3 sequences, 9.5% to 15% seen once. The receptor was derived from a male donor with ankylosing spondylitis. The sample taken for sequencing was blood, either unsorted or a sorted T cell fraction (not recorded which). The chain carries TRBV24-1 and TRBJ2-1, with TRBD2 identical over 8 bases. CDR3 nucleotides: TGTGCCACCAGTGGGGGACTAGTCTACAATGAGCAGTTCTTC. Protein sequence: CATSGGLVYNEQFF.